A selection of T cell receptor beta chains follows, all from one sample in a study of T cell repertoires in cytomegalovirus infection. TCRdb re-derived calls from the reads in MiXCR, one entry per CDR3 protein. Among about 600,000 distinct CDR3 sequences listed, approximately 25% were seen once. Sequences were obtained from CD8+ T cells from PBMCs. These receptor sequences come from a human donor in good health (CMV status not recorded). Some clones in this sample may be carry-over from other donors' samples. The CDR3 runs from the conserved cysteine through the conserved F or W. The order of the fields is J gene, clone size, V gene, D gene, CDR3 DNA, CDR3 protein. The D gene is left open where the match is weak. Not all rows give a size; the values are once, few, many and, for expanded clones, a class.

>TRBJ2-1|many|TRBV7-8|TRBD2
TGTGCCAGCAGGAGGCGCGGGGGTTCCTACAATGAGCAGTTCTTC
CASRRRGGSYNEQFF
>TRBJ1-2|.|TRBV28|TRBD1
TGTGCCAGCAGCTTTACAGTGGGACAGAACTATGGCTACACCTTC
CASSFTVGQNYGYTF
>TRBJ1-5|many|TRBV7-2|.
TGTGCCAGCAGCTTAAGGCAGCAAGGCAATCAGCCCCAGCATTTT
CASSLRQQGNQPQHF
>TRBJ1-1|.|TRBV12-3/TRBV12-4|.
TGTGCCAGCAGTTTTGGCGGTGGGGGTGAAGCTTTCTTT
CASSFGGGGEAFF
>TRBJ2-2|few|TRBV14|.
TGTGCCAGCAGCCTCGGGGGAGTTTTCACCGGGGAGCTGTTTTTT
CASSLGGVFTGELFF
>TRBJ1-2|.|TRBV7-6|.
TGTGCCAGCTCAGAGGGACCGCTCTATGGCTACACCTTC
CASSEGPLYGYTF
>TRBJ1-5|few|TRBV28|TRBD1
TGTGCCAGCAGTTCGGGACAGGGCTTAAGTCAGCCCCAGCATTTT
CASSSGQGLSQPQHF
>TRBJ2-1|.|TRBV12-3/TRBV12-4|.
TGTACCAGCAGCTGGGTTCATGAGCAGTTCTTC
CTSSWVHEQFF
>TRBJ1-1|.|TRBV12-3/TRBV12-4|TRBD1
TGTGCCAGCAGTCAGGGACAGGGATACACTGAAGCTTTCTTT
CASSQGQGYTEAFF
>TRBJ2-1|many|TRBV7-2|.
TGTGCCAGCAGCTTAGTATACAATGAGCAGTTCTTC
CASSLVYNEQFF
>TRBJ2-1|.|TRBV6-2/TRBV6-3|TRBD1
TGTGCCAGCAGTCCCACCGGGACAGGGACTCCCTACAATGAGCAGTTCTTC
CASSPTGTGTPYNEQFF
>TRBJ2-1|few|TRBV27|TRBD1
TGTGCCAGCAGTTTATATGGGGGACAGGGGTATGTTAGCTCCTACAATGAGCAGTTCTTC
CASSLYGGQGYVSSYNEQFF
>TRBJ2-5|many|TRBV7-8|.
TGTGCCAGCAACCTTATAGAGGAGACCCAGTACTTC
CASNLIEETQYF
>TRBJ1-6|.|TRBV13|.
TGTGCCAGCAGCCGACAGACATATAATTCACCCCTCCACTTT
CASSRQTYNSPLHF
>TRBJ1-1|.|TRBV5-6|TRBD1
TGTGCCAGCAGCTGGGGGACAGCGATGAACACTGAAGCTTTCTTT
CASSWGTAMNTEAFF
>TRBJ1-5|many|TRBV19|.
TGTGCCAGCACCCACCGGGGCAATCAGCCCCAGCATTTT
CASTHRGNQPQHF
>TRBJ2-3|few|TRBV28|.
TGTGCCAGCAGCTCCTCCTTTACGCAGTATTTT
CASSSSFTQYF
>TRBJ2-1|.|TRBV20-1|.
TGCAGTGCTAGTAGATACGCGGGGGCCCGAAGCAATGAGCAGTTCTTC
CSASRYAGARSNEQFF
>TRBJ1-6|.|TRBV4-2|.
TGTGCCAGCAGCCAAGATCCCGGGGGGACGTCGTATAATTCACCCCTCCACTTT
CASSQDPGGTSYNSPLHF
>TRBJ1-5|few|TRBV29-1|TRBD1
TGTAGCGTGGAGACAGGGAGCAATCAGCCCCAGCATTTT
CSVETGSNQPQHF
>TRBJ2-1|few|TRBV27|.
TGTGCCAGCAGTTTATCGGGCAGGGAGAATGAGCAGTTCTTC
CASSLSGRENEQFF
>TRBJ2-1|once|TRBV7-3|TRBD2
TGTGTCAGCAGCCTCAGGGCGGGGGGGAAGTACAATGAGCAGTTCTTC
CVSSLRAGGKYNEQFF
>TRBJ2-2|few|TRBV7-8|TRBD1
TGTGCCAGCACAGGGGGTTCAATCTCCGGGGAGCTGTTTTTT
CASTGGSISGELFF
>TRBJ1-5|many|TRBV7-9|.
TGTGCCAGCAATATCGGGAGCAATCAGCCCCAGCATTTT
CASNIGSNQPQHF
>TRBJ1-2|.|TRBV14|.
TGTGCCAGCAGCCAAGTCGGTAGGATGGATGGCTACACCTTC
CASSQVGRMDGYTF
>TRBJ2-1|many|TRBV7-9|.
TGTGCCAGCAGCCCCAGGACTATCCCTACGAACAATGAGCAGTTCTTC
CASSPRTIPTNNEQFF
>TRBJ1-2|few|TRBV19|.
TGTGCCAGTAGTCCCCCAGGGGATGGCTACACCTTC
CASSPPGDGYTF
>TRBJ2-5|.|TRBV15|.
TGTGCCACCAGCAGATCTAGAGGGGGAGTGGAGACCCAGTACTTC
CATSRSRGGVETQYF
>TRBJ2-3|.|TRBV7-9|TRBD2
TGTGCCAGCAGCTTAAGGCGGGGGGGCCCAGATACGCAGTATTTT
CASSLRRGGPDTQYF
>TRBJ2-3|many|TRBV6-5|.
TGTGCCAGCAGTTACAGGGAGTTAACAGATACGCAGTATTTT
CASSYRELTDTQYF
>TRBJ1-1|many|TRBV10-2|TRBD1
TGCGCCAGCAGTGATACAGGGGCTGAAGCTTTCTTT
CASSDTGAEAFF
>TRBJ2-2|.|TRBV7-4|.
TGTGTCAGCAGCGCGGCCGGGGAGCTGTTTTTT
CVSSAAGELFF
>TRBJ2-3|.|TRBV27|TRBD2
TGTGCCAGCAGTCCAGGACTAGCGGGGGCCAGGGGTACGCAGTATTTT
CASSPGLAGARGTQYF
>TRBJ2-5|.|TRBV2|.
TGTGCCAGCACCCACCAGGGAAACCAAGAGACCCAGTACTTC
CASTHQGNQETQYF
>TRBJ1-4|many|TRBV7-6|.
TGTGCCAGCAGCATTACGGGATCCCTTAATGAAAAACTGTTTTTT
CASSITGSLNEKLFF
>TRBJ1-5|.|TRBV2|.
TGTGCCAGCAGTGATGACAGCCTTTATAGCAATCAGCCCCAGCATTTT
CASSDDSLYSNQPQHF
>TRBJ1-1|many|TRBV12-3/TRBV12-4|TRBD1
TGTGCCAGCAGTTCTCGGGACAGATTCATGAACACTGAAGCTTTCTTT
CASSSRDRFMNTEAFF
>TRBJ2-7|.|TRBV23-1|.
TGCGCCAGCAGTCAAAACGGGAACAGGACTTACGAGCAGTACTTC
CASSQNGNRTYEQYF
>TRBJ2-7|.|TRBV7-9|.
TGTGCCAGCAGCCTCGCCGGGATGACCTACGAGCAGTACTTC
CASSLAGMTYEQYF
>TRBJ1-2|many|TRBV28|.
TGTGCCAGCGAGGGCAGACCCAACTATGGCTACACCTTC
CASEGRPNYGYTF
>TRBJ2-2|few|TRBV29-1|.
TGCAGCGTTGATTCGCCGCGAGGGGTCGACACCGGGGAGCTGTTTTTT
CSVDSPRGVDTGELFF
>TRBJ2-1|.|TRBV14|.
TGTGCCAGCAGCCAAGGTGGTCCCGGTGGCGAGCAGTTCTTC
CASSQGGPGGEQFF
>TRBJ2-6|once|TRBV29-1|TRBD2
TGCAGCGTGCGAACCGGCCAGGGAGGGTCTGGGGCCAACGTCCTGACTTTC
CSVRTGQGGSGANVLTF
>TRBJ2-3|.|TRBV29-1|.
TGCAGCGTTGAACATGGAGCGGGCGAAATCACAGATACGCAGTATTTT
CSVEHGAGEITDTQYF
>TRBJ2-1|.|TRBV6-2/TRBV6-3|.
TGTGCCAGCAGTTACTTAGGCTCCAACAATGAGCAGTTCTTC
CASSYLGSNNEQFF